The next 16 T cell receptor beta chains were all read from a single sample in a study of tissue T cells after allogeneic stem cell transplantation. Time point defined: mouse harvest day 14 after allogeneic transplant. Each mouse received 10^7 T-cell-depleted marrow cells plus 10^6 splenic CD5+ T cells by tail vein. Sequencing used immunoSEQ multiplex PCR; TCRdb keeps in-frame clones, though not all of them. The profile shows 2,000 or so clones, 40% to 55% of them singletons. Sample: lymph node tissue. These receptors all stem from a female BALB/c mouse given C57BL/6 T cells with graft-versus-host disease after an allogeneic hematopoietic cell transplant.

As concerns this clone: The germline and genes are mouse ones. Read coverage stops 1 residue before the CDR3 terminus; the germline J gene supplies the remainder. This sequence joins TRBV2 and TRBJ2-3; D remains unclear. This CDR3 is built from 10 residues. CDR1 LGHNA and CDR2 YSYQKL come from the germline V gene. The CDR3 sequence: CEPSAETLYF. CDR3 DNA, as far as it was read: TGTGAACCATCTGCAGAAACGCTGTAT.

To note about this clone: Gene and germline names: mouse. The read terminates 1 residue before the CDR3 end, so the remaining end is supplied by the germline J gene. V usage is TRBV26 and J usage is TRBJ2-3; 11 positions match TRBD2. This CDR3 contains 15 residues. CDR1 is KGHPV, CDR2 FQNQEV, per germline (reference sequence). V lost 2 bases to trimming and J lost 3 bases; unmatched junction nucleotides: 1. The part of the CDR3 DNA that was read is TGTGCCAGCAGTCTGAGACTGGGGGGGGCAGAAACGCTGTAT. Amino acid sequence: CASSLRLGGAETLY. From start to end, the CDR3 is CASSLRLGGAETLYF.

Comment on this clone: These gene names are mouse names. The read gets to within 1 residue of the CDR3 end, and the germline J gene fills in the rest. The genes are TRBV19 and TRBJ2-1; TRBD1 agrees at 8 bases. CDR3 length: 14 residues. Trimming took 0 bases from V and 6 from J; bases not matched to a gene: 2. Germline CDR1 FNHDT, CDR2 SITEND (reference sequence). CDR3 DNA, as far as it was read: TGTGCCAGCAGTATAGAGACAGGGGTTGCTGAGCAGTTC. Its protein product is CASSIETGVAEQF. The complete CDR3 reads CASSIETGVAEQFF.

For this clone: The listed genes are named as in mouse. Other nucleotide sequences in the sample specify the same CDR3. CDR3 bases read: TGTGCCACACGACAGGGGGGCAGGGAAAGATTATTT. The encoded protein is CATRQGGRERLF. The complete CDR3 sequence is CATRQGGRERLFF. The rearrangement joins TRBV13-1 to TRBJ1-4, with TRBD1 identical over 9 bases. The CDR3 extends 1 residue past the end of the read, so its final part is completed from the germline J gene. The CDR3 runs 13 residues. Germline V lookup: CDR1 NSHNY, CDR2 SYGAGN. The V and J ends lost 9 bases and 8 bases, in that order; junction bases with no gene match: 8.

Regarding this clone: Genes and germline come from the mouse. From the germline J gene comes the end of the CDR3, since the read stops 1 residue before it. This chain joins TRBV26 and TRBJ1-1, with unresolved D. The CDR3 loop spans 13 amino acids. V was pared by 0 bases and J by 0 bases, with 2 bases between. Per germline, CDR1 KGHPV and CDR2 FQNQEV (reference sequence). The chain's CDR3 is CASSLSANTEVFF. CDR3 DNA (partial): TGTGCCAGCAGTCTGTCTGCAAACACAGAAGTCTTC.

This clone was seen a handful of times. Any gene name here is a mouse gene name. The read ends 1 residue before the CDR3 terminus; that terminus is restored from the germline J gene. The chain uses TRBV20 and TRBJ1-2; no clear D. V lost 2 bases and J lost 0, with 7 bases in between. The germline V gene has CDR1 GFQATS and CDR2 STVNSAI. The CDR3 extends over 13 amino acids. The covered CDR3 bases are TGTGGTGCTAGGATCAGTGCAAACTCCGACTACACC. Protein product: CGARISANSDYT. The whole CDR3 protein is CGARISANSDYTF.

Worth noting for this clone: Gene names denote mouse genes. Read coverage stops 1 residue before the CDR3 terminus; the germline J gene supplies the remainder. The J gene is TRBJ1-3, the V gene TRBV14, with D perhaps TRBD1 (5 bases). V lost 0 bases, J lost 2 bases, and 6 bases lay in between. The CDR3 extends over 14 amino acids. Germline CDR1 SGHDT, CDR2 FRDEAV. The CDR3 sequence: CASSFWGAGNTLYF. Partial CDR3 DNA: TGTGCCAGCAGTTTCTGGGGGGCTGGAAATACGCTCTAT.

Judged by abundance, this clone is large. Gene names denote mouse genes. Read sequence stops 1 residue before the CDR3 end, and the germline J gene provides the missing end. The chain recombines TRBV17 with TRBJ2-7; D is unclear. The V gene's germline CDR1 is MNHDT and CDR2 YYDKIL. V shed 0 bases and J shed 6 bases, with 9 bases lying between them. The CDR3 consists of 13 residues. The CDR3 sequence is CASSRDQGFEQYF. The covered CDR3 bases are TGTGCTAGCAGTAGAGATCAAGGGTTTGAACAGTAC.

On this clone: The gene names given are mouse names. The CDR3 end is not reached by the read, which stops 1 residue before it; the germline J gene fills it in. This chain uses TRBV29 with TRBJ1-1; TRBD1 is a possible D gene (6 bases). The CDR3 sequence is 14 residues long. V was pared by 5 bases and J by 0 bases, with 10 bases between. Per the germline V gene, CDR1 is MSHET and CDR2 is SYDVDS. CDR3 bases read: TGTGCTAGCAGTCCCGGGACAACAAACACAGAAGTCTTC. It is translated as CASSPGTTNTEVF. Given in full, the CDR3 is CASSPGTTNTEVFF.

In the case of this clone: All gene names here are mouse names. The read terminates 1 residue before the CDR3 end, so the remaining end is supplied by the germline J gene. The sample carries other DNA sequences with the same CDR3. The rearrangement uses TRBV12-1 and TRBJ2-7, with TRBD2 identical over 11 bases. In germline, CDR1 is SGHSN, CDR2 HYEKVE. V dropped 0 bases and J dropped 6; count of bases not matched to a gene: 3. This CDR3 region has 14 residues. CDR3 loop: CASSLTGGALEQYF. The sequenced CDR3 bases are TGTGCCAGCTCTCTCACTGGGGGGGCGCTTGAACAGTAC.

With regard to this clone: Gene names follow the mouse nomenclature. The missing CDR3 end, 1 residue past where the read stops, is filled in from the germline J gene. The chain recombines TRBV12-1 with TRBJ2-7, with 9 nucleotides matching TRBD1. This CDR3 has 14 residues. Germline-derived CDR1 and CDR2 are SGHSN and HYEKVE. V shed 3 bases, J shed 4 bases, and the junction held 6 bases outside the gene matches. The CDR3 bases that were read are TGTGCCAGCTCTTCCGGACAGGGGAAATATGAACAGTAC. It translates to CASSSGQGKYEQY. The CDR3 as a whole reads CASSSGQGKYEQYF.

On this clone itself: Germline and genes: mouse. This CDR3 is CASSLSTGGYEQYF. The part of the CDR3 DNA that was read is TGTGCCAGCAGTCTGTCAACAGGGGGCTATGAACAGTAC. This rearrangement joins TRBV26 to TRBJ2-7; TRBD1 matches 8 bases. The CDR3 goes on 1 residue after the read ends, and that part is filled in from the germline J gene. The CDR3 is 14 amino acids. V dropped 0 bases and J dropped 3; count of bases not matched to a gene: 1. Germline lookup yields CDR1 KGHPV and CDR2 FQNQEV (reference sequence). The variable domain in full, completed from reference TRBV26 and TRBJ2-7, reads NSKVIQTPRYLVKGQGQKAKMRCIPEKGHPVVFWYQQNKNNEFKFLINFQNQEVLQQIDMTEKRFSAECPSNSPCSLEIQSSEAGDSALYLCASSLSTGGYEQYFGPGTRLTVL.

A remark on this clone: All gene names here are mouse names. The CDR3 end lies 1 residue beyond the end of the read and is filled in from the germline J gene. The chain links TRBV21 to TRBJ1-2; no firm D call. TRBV21 is an open reading frame whose function is uncertain. V dropped 0 bases and J dropped 0 bases, with 11 bases sitting between them. The CDR3 loop spans 16 amino acids. The CDR3 DNA, read in part, is TGTGCTAGCAGTCAATCGGAGGGCAATGCAAACTCCGACTACACC. Its protein product is CASSQSEGNANSDYT. In full, the CDR3 is CASSQSEGNANSDYTF.

A note on this clone: Any gene name here is a mouse gene name. Coverage ceases 1 residue before the CDR3 finishes, and the germline J gene fills in the end. The chain couples TRBV16 to TRBJ2-7, with 8 bases matching TRBD1. Losses at the gene ends were 6 bases for V and 5 bases for J; bases not matched to a gene: 9. The CDR3 has 14 amino acids. Germline-derived CDR1 and CDR2 are SGHSA and FRNQAP. The CDR3: CASRAYTGGNEQYF. The part of the CDR3 DNA that was read is TGTGCAAGCAGAGCTTACACAGGGGGAAATGAACAGTAC.

With regard to this clone: Gene names refer to mouse genes. The read is 1 residue too short to cover the CDR3 end, so that end is filled in from the germline J gene. V and J are TRBV2 and TRBJ2-7, with 11 bases that match TRBD2. Germline V lookup: CDR1 LGHNA, CDR2 YSYQKL. The CDR3 has 16 amino acids. V shed 0 bases, J shed 5 bases, and the junction held 6 bases outside the gene matches. CDR3 region: CASSQDPLGGRDEQYF. The DNA read from the CDR3 is TGTGCCAGCAGCCAAGACCCACTGGGGGGGCGCGATGAACAGTAC.

This clone counts as medium-sized. Mouse gene names apply. The read falls 1 residue short of the CDR3 end, and the missing part is taken from the germline J gene. The rearrangement joins TRBV1 to TRBJ1-1; D is uncertain. Germline V CDR1 and CDR2: NSQYPW, LRSPGD (reference sequence). The CDR3 is 13 residues long. The V end was cut by 0 bases, the J end by 4 bases, with 6 bases between. The sequenced CDR3 bases are TGCACCTGCAGTGCAGACACACTCACAGAAGTCTTC. Amino acids: CTCSADTLTEVF. The complete CDR3 sequence is CTCSADTLTEVFF.